These 30 T cell receptor beta chains came from one sample sequenced in a study of T cells in Graves' hyperthyroidism and ophthalmopathy. Researchers amplified the TCR beta CDR3 regions from RNA transcripts. A first-round RT-PCR of the TCR CDR3 used the HTBI primer set. MiXCR was run by TCRdb on the multiplex PCR reads, yielding one entry per CDR3 protein. The sample includes hundreds of thousands of distinct CDR3 sequences, roughly 40% of them seen just once. What was sequenced was blood. The receptors were gathered from a young man with Graves' hyperthyroidism.

This clonotype was detected many times. The chain has TRBV7-9 and TRBJ1-3; possibly TRBD1 for D (5 bases). The V and J ends lost 4 bases and 4 bases respectively, with 11 bases between them. CDR3 length equals 14 residues. Germline CDR1 and CDR2: SEHNR and FQNEAQ (reference sequence). The CDR3 here is CASSSAGSGNTIYF. CDR3 coding DNA: TGTGCCAGCAGCTCCGCAGGGTCGGGAAACACCATATATTTT.

This clonotype has ten or more counts. The V gene is TRBV29-1, the J gene TRBJ1-4; D unresolved. The CDR3 runs 11 residues. Germline V gene sequence: CDR1 SQVTM, CDR2 ANQGSEA. V lost 7 bases and J 5 bases, leaving 8 bases between the germline ends. The CDR3 DNA reads as TGCAGCGCAGCGGTGAATGAAAAACTGTTTTTT. Its protein product is CSAAVNEKLFF. Full variable domain (rest looked up from reference TRBV29-1 and TRBJ1-4): SAVISQKPSRDICQRGTSLTIQCQVDSQVTMMFWYRQQPGQSLTLIATANQGSEATYESGFVIDKFPISRPNLTFSTLTVSNMSPEDSSIYLCSAAVNEKLFFGSGTQLSVL.

This clonotype was recorded at least ten times. This chain joins TRBV29-1 and TRBJ2-7, with D unclear. V was clipped by 1 base and J by 6 bases, with 10 bases between them. The CDR3 has 12 amino acids. CDR1 is SQVTM and CDR2 is ANQGSEA in the germline V gene. The chain's CDR3 is CSVEATGGEQYF. CDR3 DNA sequence: TGCAGCGTTGAAGCGACGGGTGGCGAGCAGTACTTC.

This clonotype was observed a handful of times. J is TRBJ1-1 and V is TRBV7-6, with 12 nucleotides matching TRBD1. This CDR3 is built from 18 residues. Per germline, CDR1 SGHVS and CDR2 FNYEAQ. With V trimmed by 4 bases and J by 6 bases, 15 bases remained unmatched. The CDR3, as DNA: TGTGCCAGCAGCTACACATTTGGGACAGGGGGCGTCGAGGCTGAAGCTTTCTTT. This translates into CASSYTFGTGGVEAEAFF.

The genes are TRBV7-9 and TRBJ2-6; perhaps TRBD1 as D (5 bases). Germline loops: CDR1 SEHNR, CDR2 FQNEAQ (reference sequence). The V and J ends lost 1 base and 4 bases respectively, with 11 bases between them. This CDR3 has 16 residues. This chain's CDR3 is CASSLGPGPGANVLTF. CDR3 DNA sequence: TGTGCCAGCAGCTTAGGGCCAGGGCCCGGGGCCAACGTCCTGACTTTC.

In this sample, this clonotype turned up many times. The chain combines TRBV9 with TRBJ1-1, with D unresolved. The CDR3 covers 14 residues. Germline values: CDR1 SGDLS, CDR2 YYNGEE. Trimming left V 0 bases short and J 3 bases short, with 9 bases between. The CDR3 DNA follows: TGTGCCAGCAGCGTAGTCGATTGGGACACTGAAGCTTTCTTT. This translates into CASSVVDWDTEAFF.

The chain is built from TRBV6-5 and TRBJ1-5, with D hard to call. The V end was cut by 5 bases, the J end by 7 bases, with 27 bases between. Germline CDR1 reads MNHEY; CDR2 reads SVGAGI. The CDR3 covers 18 residues. CDR3 sequence reads: CASSEWNSGTAADQPQHF. Here the CDR3 DNA reads TGTGCCAGCAGTGAATGGAATAGTGGCACGGCGGCAGACCAGCCCCAGCATTTT.

This clonotype was counted only a few times. The V and J genes are TRBV5-1 and TRBJ2-7; TRBD1 agrees at 7 bases. The CDR3 loop spans 14 amino acids. V was clipped by 4 bases and J by 6 bases; unmatched bases: 10. Germline V gives CDR1 SGHRS, CDR2 YFSETQ. Written as DNA, the CDR3 is TGCGCCAGCAGCACAACGGACAGGAATTCCGAGCAGTACTTC. It yields the protein CASSTTDRNSEQYF. The full variable domain, in which reference TRBV5-1 and TRBJ2-7 provide the parts outside the CDR3, is KAGVTQTPRYLIKTRGQQVTLSCSPISGHRSVSWYQQTPGQGLQFLFEYFSETQRNKGNFPGRFSGRQFSNSRSEMNVSTLELGDSALYLCASSTTDRNSEQYFGPGTRLTVT.

This clonotype appeared many times. V gene TRBV15 combines with J gene TRBJ2-2; D is uncertain. This CDR3 comprises 14 residues. In germline, CDR1 is LNHNV, CDR2 YYDKDF (reference sequence). Trimming took off 4 bases at V and 6 bases at J, with 12 bases between the two ends. CDR3 DNA sequence: TGTGCCACCAGCACCGTAGTGGATCCCGGGGAGCTGTTTTTT. It is translated as CATSTVVDPGELFF.

This chain uses TRBV6-5 with TRBJ2-7; 12 nucleotides match TRBD2. The CDR3 has 13 residues. With 7 bases clipped from V and 6 bases from J, the junction kept 4 bases outside the gene matches. Germline CDR1 and CDR2: MNHEY and SVGAGI. CDR3 in DNA: TGTGCCAGCATACTAGCGGGAGGTGGCGAGCAGTACTTC. It codes for CASILAGGGEQYF.

The genes are TRBV25-1 and TRBJ2-7; perhaps TRBD1 as D (6 bases). V was shortened by 5 bases and J by 0 bases, with 14 bases between the two germline ends. This CDR3 has 15 amino acids. The germline V gene encodes CDR1 MGHDK and CDR2 SYGVNS. CDR3 sequence: CASSNSGHSSYEQYF. The CDR3, as DNA: TGTGCCAGCAGTAACTCGGGACACAGCTCCTACGAGCAGTACTTC.

The chain combines TRBV5-1 with TRBJ2-7; weak D call: TRBD2 (6 bases). Trimming left V 2 bases short and J 7 bases short, with 13 bases between. CDR1 is SGHRS and CDR2 is YFSETQ in the germline V gene. This CDR3 region has 13 residues. The CDR3 DNA is TGCGCCAGCAGCTTCGGGGGTAAGGGGGAGCAGTACTTC. The encoded protein is CASSFGGKGEQYF.

This clonotype was counted at least ten times. One junction end does not reproduce the germline sequence, and a read error may be involved. The chain uses TRBV5-5 and TRBJ1-6, with 10 positions matching TRBD1. Germline V gives CDR1 SGHKS, CDR2 YYEKEE (reference sequence). This CDR3 contains 16 residues. CDR3 DNA: TGTGCCAGCAGCTCGGGACAGGGGATCTATGATTCACCCCTCCACTTT. It specifies CASSSGQGIYDSPLHF.

V gene TRBV2 combines with J gene TRBJ1-3, with D possibly matching TRBD1 (6 bases). The germline V gene has CDR1 SNHLY and CDR2 FYNNEI. V gave up 1 base and J gave up 7 bases, with 8 bases separating them. CDR3 size: 13 residues. The CDR3 DNA follows: TGTGCCAGCAGTGAAGAGGGGGAGAACACCATATATTTT. This gives the protein CASSEEGENTIYF.

This clonotype was observed a few times. This CDR3 is CASSPTTGRDIMNTEAFF. The CDR3 DNA sequence: TGTGCCAGCAGCCCAACCACCGGACGGGATATTATGAACACTGAAGCTTTCTTT. The chain uses TRBV9 and TRBJ1-1, with D unresolved. Trimming shortened V by 4 bases and J by 0 bases, and 22 bases separated the two germline ends. The CDR3 has 18 residues. Germline-derived CDR1 and CDR2 are SGDLS and YYNGEE.

Ten or more counts support this clonotype. This rearrangement joins TRBV24-1 to TRBJ2-2; TRBD2 might be the D (5 bases). CDR3 length: 15 residues. V lost 3 bases and J 4 bases, leaving 11 bases between the germline ends. Germline V gene lookup returns CDR1 KGHDR and CDR2 SFDVKD. The CDR3 DNA sequence: TGTGCCACCAGTGATATCATCCGGGGCACCGGGGAGCTGTTTTTT. Amino acid sequence: CATSDIIRGTGELFF.

The V gene is TRBV6-6, the J gene TRBJ1-1, with TRBD1 as a possible D gene (5 bases). Trimming took off 6 bases at V and 6 bases at J, with 14 bases between the two ends. Germline V lookup: CDR1 MNHNY, CDR2 SVGAGI (reference sequence). The CDR3 contains 13 residues. The CDR3 DNA follows: TGTGCCAGCAGGACAGCGCCACGGGCTGAAGCTTTCTTT. Its translation is CASRTAPRAEAFF.

The chain joins TRBV12-3 or TRBV12-4 to TRBJ2-5, with D perhaps given as TRBD1 or TRBD2 (5 bases each). The assigned J gene may be wrong: the sequence end matches TRBJ2-7 better. The length of the CDR3 is 15 residues. The CDR3 region has the DNA TGTGCCAGCAGCCGAGGGTCCCAGGGTCTCTACGAGCAGTACTTC. Amino acids: CASSRGSQGLYEQYF.

There are many counts of this clonotype. This chain uses TRBV7-9 with TRBJ1-5; TRBD1 is a possible D gene (6 bases). The CDR3 is 14 residues long. V was shortened by 1 base and J by 5 bases, with 9 bases between the two germline ends. CDR1 and CDR2 (germline): SEHNR, FQNEAQ (reference sequence). CDR3 sequence (DNA): TGTGCCAGCAGCTTAGGGGGGGCCCATCAGCCCCAGCATTTT. Its protein product is CASSLGGAHQPQHF.

Remarks on this clonotype: Sequence at one end of the junction differs from germline and may be a read error. The chain links TRBV7-2 to TRBJ2-2, with a possible D match to TRBD2 (5 bases). The CDR3 runs 16 residues. Per the germline V gene, CDR1 is SGHTA and CDR2 is FQGNSA. The CDR3 sequence: CASSPVQAANTGEPFF. The DNA of the CDR3 is TGTGCCAGCAGCCCCGTCCAGGCAGCGAACACCGGGGAGCCGTTTTTT.

This clonotype was counted many times. J is TRBJ1-5 and V is TRBV15, with unresolved D. CDR3 length: 16 residues. From germline, CDR1 is LNHNV and CDR2 YYDKDF (reference sequence). The V and J ends lost 0 bases and 0 bases respectively, with 9 bases between them. CDR3 amino acids: CATSRERTDSNQPQHF. The CDR3 region has the DNA TGTGCCACCAGCAGAGAGCGGACGGATAGCAATCAGCCCCAGCATTTT.

The chain joins TRBV7-9 to TRBJ1-5; 7 bases are a match to TRBD1. V dropped 6 bases and J dropped 2; count of bases not matched to a gene: 4. Germline values: CDR1 SEHNR, CDR2 FQNEAQ (reference sequence). The CDR3 covers 14 residues. CDR3 DNA sequence: TGTGCCAGCAGTCCGGGACAGCGCAATCAGCCCCAGCATTTT. It is translated as CASSPGQRNQPQHF.

The count of this clonotype is one. At one end the junction does not follow the germline gene, possibly because of a read error. This sequence joins TRBV11-2 and TRBJ2-7; D may match TRBD1 or TRBD2 (6 bases each). The CDR3 runs 14 residues. The V gene's germline CDR1 is SGHAT and CDR2 FQNNGV. CDR3 amino acids: CTSSAIGGPVEQYF. The CDR3 nucleotides read TGTACCAGCAGCGCCATCGGGGGCCCTGTCGAGCAGTACTTC.

This clonotype was detected only a few times. The V call is TRBV6-1, the J call TRBJ1-1, with 9 bases lining up with TRBD1. Germline trimming cut 6 bases from V and 10 bases from J; bases unmatched to any gene: 9. There are 13 residues in the CDR3. Germline CDR1 MNHNS, CDR2 SASEGT. The CDR3 region has the DNA TGTGCCAGCAGCGCAGGGACAGGGATCGGAGCTTTCTTT. Residues: CASSAGTGIGAFF.

This clonotype was counted between two and nine times. The chain links TRBV11-2 to TRBJ2-7; tentative D call: TRBD1 (6 bases). CDR3 length: 13 residues. V shed 5 bases and J shed 3 bases, with 11 bases lying between them. Germline lookup yields CDR1 SGHAT and CDR2 FQNNGV. The CDR3 DNA reads TGTGCCAGCAGCCGGGACACAGACTACGAGCAGTACTTC. It is translated as CASSRDTDYEQYF. Using reference TRBV11-2 and TRBJ2-7 for the parts outside the CDR3, the full variable domain is EAGVAQSPRYKIIEKRQSVAFWCNPISGHATLYWYQQILGQGPKLLIQFQNNGVVDDSQLPKDRFSAERLKGVDSTLKIQPAKLEDSAVYLCASSRDTDYEQYFGPGTRLTVT.

For the CDR3, the DNA is TGTGCCATCAGTGATATGACAGGGGGGCAAGAGACCCAGCATTTT. Residues: CAISDMTGGQETQHF. The chain is built from TRBV10-3 and TRBJ1-5, with 9 nucleotides matching TRBD1. This CDR3 is built from 15 residues. CDR1 ENHRY and CDR2 SYGVKD come from the germline V gene. J gave up 11 bases and V 3 bases, and 11 bases lay outside the gene matches.

The CDR3 region has the DNA TGCGCCAGCAGCCAGGGGGTAGACCACTCGTACGAGCAGTACTTC. This codes for CASSQGVDHSYEQYF. The J gene is TRBJ2-7, the V gene TRBV4-1; TRBD1 or TRBD2 may be the D gene (5 bases each). CDR1 is MGHRA, CDR2 YSYEKL, per germline. Trimming cost V 3 bases and J 4 bases, with 16 bases left between them. The CDR3 spans 15 residues.

The sample holds many counts of this clonotype. The chain has TRBV5-1 and TRBJ1-2; D unclear. CDR3 size: 13 residues. The V end lost 0 bases, the J end lost 3 bases, and 6 bases lay between the germline ends. CDR1 SGHRS and CDR2 YFSETQ come from the germline V gene. The CDR3 nucleotides read TGCGCCAGCAGCTTGGCAGCGCACTATGGCTACACCTTC. This gives the protein CASSLAAHYGYTF.

A note on this clonotype: The junction departs from germline at one end; a sequencing error may be responsible. As DNA, the CDR3 is TGCGCCAGCAGCCAAGAGCGGGAGGGGGTCTACGAGCAGTACTTC. Protein product: CASSQEREGVYEQYF. The chain combines TRBV7-2 with TRBJ2-7, with 10 nucleotides matching TRBD2. The CDR3 has 15 amino acids. Germline loops: CDR1 SGHTA, CDR2 FQGNSA. The whole variable domain, filled in from reference TRBV7-2 and TRBJ2-7, reads GAGVSQSPSNKVTEKGKDVELRCDPISGHTALYWYRQSLGQGLEFLIYFQGNSAPDKSGLPSDRFSAERTGGSVSTLTIQRTQQEDSAVYLCASSQEREGVYEQYFGPGTRLTVT.

This clonotype was seen repeatedly, ten times or more. The rearrangement joins TRBV12-3 or TRBV12-4 to TRBJ1-2, with unresolved D. V was cut by 3 bases and J by 10 bases, with 12 bases left in between. This CDR3 comprises 12 residues. The chain's CDR3 is CASSFGWHLYTF. As DNA, the CDR3 is TGTGCCAGCAGTTTCGGATGGCACCTCTACACCTTC.